These 8 T cell receptor beta chains were sequenced from one sample in a study of T cells in localized non-small cell lung cancer. Libraries were prepared by immunoSEQ multiplex PCR; TCRdb keeps only in-frame clonotypes and omits some of them. This sample has around 83,000 clones, with over 70% found just once. Sequencing was performed on PBMCs, taken before any cancer treatment. The receptors originated from a man aged 40-75 years with stage II squamous cell lung carcinoma.

The chain combines TRBV18 with TRBJ2-5; D remains ambiguous. This CDR3 has 13 amino acids. Trimming removed 4 bases at V and 1 base at J, with 7 bases between. Germline loops: CDR1 KGHSH, CDR2 LQKENI. This CDR3 reads CASSLGLQETQYF. CDR3 bases: TGTGCCAGCTCACTGGGCCTCCAAGAGACCCAGTACTTC.

V usage is TRBV5-4 and J usage is TRBJ2-7; possibly TRBD2 for D (6 bases). V dropped 7 bases and J dropped 5 bases, with 16 bases sitting between them. The CDR3 covers 13 residues. Per germline, CDR1 SGHNT and CDR2 YYREEE (reference sequence). CDR3 coding DNA: TGTGCCAGCCGCCCGTGGAGGGGAAACGAGCAGTACTTC. Its translation: CASRPWRGNEQYF.

The J gene is TRBJ2-1, the V gene TRBV27, with TRBD2 identical over 8 bases. The CDR3 extends over 16 amino acids. Trimming cost V 8 bases and J 6 bases; bases outside gene matches: 15. The germline V gene has CDR1 MNHEY and CDR2 SMNVEV (reference sequence). CDR3 sequence (DNA): TGTGCCAGCCGAATAGGACTAGCCCTAGAGGGCAATGAGCAGTTCTTC. Translating gives CASRIGLALEGNEQFF.

Note on this clone: This could be a read error, since a much larger clone is one nucleotide away. The rearrangement uses TRBV7-6 and TRBJ2-5; D not resolved. The V end lost 6 bases, the J end lost 5 bases, and 7 bases lay between the germline ends. This CDR3 spans 11 amino acids. CDR1 SGHVS and CDR2 FNYEAQ come from the germline V gene. CDR3 coding DNA: TGTGCCAGCAGTTACCGGGAGACCCAGTACTTC. Translating gives CASSYRETQYF.

The chain joins TRBV9 to TRBJ1-2; D unresolved. There are 15 residues in the CDR3. Trimming took off 0 bases at V and 0 bases at J, with 9 bases between the two ends. The germline V gene encodes CDR1 SGDLS and CDR2 YYNGEE. CDR3 DNA: TGTGCCAGCAGCGTAGGGGCGGCAACTAACTATGGCTACACCTTC. Its protein is CASSVGAATNYGYTF.

The chain joins TRBV11-2 to TRBJ1-3, with D tentatively TRBD1 (6 bases). Germline CDR1 is SGHAT and CDR2 is FQNNGV. Trimming pared 0 bases from V and 2 bases from J, leaving 11 bases between. This CDR3 has 16 amino acids. CDR3 nucleotides: TGTGCCAGCAGCTTAGATCCGGGGACAACTGGAAACACCATATATTTT. This codes for CASSLDPGTTGNTIYF.

The rearrangement joins TRBV5-4 to TRBJ2-7; 10 nucleotides match TRBD2. CDR1 is SGHNT, CDR2 YYREEE, per germline (reference sequence). The CDR3 spans 16 residues. V was clipped by 4 bases and J by 3 bases; unmatched bases: 10. CDR3: CASSRSWVAGGYEQYF. The CDR3 DNA reads TGTGCCAGCAGCCGCAGCTGGGTAGCGGGGGGCTACGAGCAGTACTTC.

The chain links TRBV11-1 to TRBJ2-3, with a possible D match to TRBD2 (6 bases). Trimming cost V 5 bases and J 6 bases, with 18 bases left between them. The length of the CDR3 is 15 residues. In germline, CDR1 is SGHAT, CDR2 FQDESV (reference sequence). CDR3 DNA: TGTGCCAGCAGCCACCCACTAGCCGGGACGGATACGCAGTATTTT. This sequence encodes CASSHPLAGTDTQYF.